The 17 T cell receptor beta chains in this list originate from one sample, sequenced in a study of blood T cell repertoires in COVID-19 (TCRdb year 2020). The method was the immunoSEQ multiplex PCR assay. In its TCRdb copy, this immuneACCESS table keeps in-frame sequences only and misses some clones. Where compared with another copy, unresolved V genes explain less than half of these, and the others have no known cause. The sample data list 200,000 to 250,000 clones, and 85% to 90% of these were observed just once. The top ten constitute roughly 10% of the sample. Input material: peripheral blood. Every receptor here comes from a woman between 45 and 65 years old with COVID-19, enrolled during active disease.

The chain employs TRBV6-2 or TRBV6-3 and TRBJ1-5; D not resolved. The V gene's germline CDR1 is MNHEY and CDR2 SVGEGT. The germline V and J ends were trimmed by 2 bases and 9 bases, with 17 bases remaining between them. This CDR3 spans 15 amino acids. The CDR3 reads CASSYEWFRVRPQHF. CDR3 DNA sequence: TGTGCCAGCAGTTACGAGTGGTTTCGGGTGAGGCCCCAGCATTTT.

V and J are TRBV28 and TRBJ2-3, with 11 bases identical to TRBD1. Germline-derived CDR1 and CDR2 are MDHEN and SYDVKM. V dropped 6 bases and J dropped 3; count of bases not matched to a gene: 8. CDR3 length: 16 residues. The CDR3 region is CASSPGQGGKTDTQYF. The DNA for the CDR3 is TGTGCCAGCAGCCCGGGACAGGGGGGAAAAACAGATACGCAGTATTTT.

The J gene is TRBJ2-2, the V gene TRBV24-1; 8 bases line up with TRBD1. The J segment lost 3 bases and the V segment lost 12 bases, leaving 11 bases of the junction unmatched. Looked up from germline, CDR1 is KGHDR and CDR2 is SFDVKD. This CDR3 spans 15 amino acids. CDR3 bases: TGTGCCTTAAGAACCCGGACAGGGCACACCGGGGAGCTGTTTTTT. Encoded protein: CALRTRTGHTGELFF.

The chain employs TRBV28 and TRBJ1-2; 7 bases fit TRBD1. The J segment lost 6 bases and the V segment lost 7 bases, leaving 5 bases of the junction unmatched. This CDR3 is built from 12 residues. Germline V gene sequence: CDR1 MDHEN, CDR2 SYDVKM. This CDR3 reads CASKIQGDGYTF. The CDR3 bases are TGTGCCAGCAAAATCCAGGGGGATGGCTACACCTTC.

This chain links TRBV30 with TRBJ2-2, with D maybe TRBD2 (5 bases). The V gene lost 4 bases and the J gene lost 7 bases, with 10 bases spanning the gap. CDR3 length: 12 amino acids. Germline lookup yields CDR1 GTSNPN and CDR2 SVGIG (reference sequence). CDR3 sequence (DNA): TGTGCCTGGATGGGAGTTGTCGGGGAGCTGTTTTTT. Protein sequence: CAWMGVVGELFF.

Here the CDR3 DNA reads TGCGCCAGCAGCTCCCCCCGGCGGGCTAGCGGGGGGGCTGTCCAAGAGACCCAGTACTTC. Amino acids: CASSSPRRASGGAVQETQYF. This sequence joins TRBV5-1 and TRBJ2-5, with 12 bases lining up with TRBD2. The germline V gene has CDR1 SGHRS and CDR2 YFSETQ. The trim removed 3 bases at V and 1 base at J, leaving 16 bases unmatched. This CDR3 has 20 amino acids.

The CDR3 DNA follows: TGTGCCTTACGAGGCAAAGAAGATACGCAGTATTTT. Translation gives CALRGKEDTQYF. This sequence joins TRBV5-3 and TRBJ2-3; unclear D gene. TRBV5-3 is labeled an ORF, and its function is uncertain. The CDR3 covers 12 residues. V shed 10 bases and J shed 5 bases, with 14 bases lying between them.

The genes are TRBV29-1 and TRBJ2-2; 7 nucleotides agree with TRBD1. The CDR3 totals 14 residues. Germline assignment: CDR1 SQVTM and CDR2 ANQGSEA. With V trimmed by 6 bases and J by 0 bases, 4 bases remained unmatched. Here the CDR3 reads CSVRTGANTGELFF. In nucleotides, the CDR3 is TGCAGCGTACGAACAGGGGCGAACACCGGGGAGCTGTTTTTT.

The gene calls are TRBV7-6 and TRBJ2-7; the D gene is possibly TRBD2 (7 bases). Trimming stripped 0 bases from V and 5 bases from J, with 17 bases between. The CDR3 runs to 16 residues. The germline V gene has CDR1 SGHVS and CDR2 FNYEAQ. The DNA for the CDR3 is TGTGCCAGCAGCTTAGCCCCGGTGGGGGGGCCGGACGAGCAGTACTTC. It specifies CASSLAPVGGPDEQYF.

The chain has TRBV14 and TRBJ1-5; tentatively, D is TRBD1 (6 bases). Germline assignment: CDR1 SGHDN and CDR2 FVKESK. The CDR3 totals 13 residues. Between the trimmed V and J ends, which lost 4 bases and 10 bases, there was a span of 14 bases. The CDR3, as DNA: TGTGCCAGCAGCCTTCAGGCGGGGGCACCCCAGCATTTT. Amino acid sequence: CASSLQAGAPQHF.

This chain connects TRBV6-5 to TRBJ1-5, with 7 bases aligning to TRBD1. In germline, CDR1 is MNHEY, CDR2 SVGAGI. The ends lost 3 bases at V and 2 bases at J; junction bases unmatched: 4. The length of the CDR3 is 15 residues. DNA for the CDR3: TGTGCCAGCAGTTATTCCGGGACAGGCAATCAGCCCCAGCATTTT. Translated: CASSYSGTGNQPQHF.

Written as DNA, the CDR3 is TGTGCCAGCAGCTTAGGGACGGGGGTGAACACTGAAGCTTTCTTT. It translates to CASSLGTGVNTEAFF. The V gene is TRBV11-2, the J gene TRBJ1-1; tentative D call: TRBD1 (5 bases). The germline V gene has CDR1 SGHAT and CDR2 FQNNGV. The CDR3 totals 15 residues. Trimming left V 1 base short and J 0 bases short, with 9 bases between. Variable domain in full (rest from reference TRBV11-2 and TRBJ1-1): EAGVAQSPRYKIIEKRQSVAFWCNPISGHATLYWYQQILGQGPKLLIQFQNNGVVDDSQLPKDRFSAERLKGVDSTLKIQPAKLEDSAVYLCASSLGTGVNTEAFFGQGTRLTVV.

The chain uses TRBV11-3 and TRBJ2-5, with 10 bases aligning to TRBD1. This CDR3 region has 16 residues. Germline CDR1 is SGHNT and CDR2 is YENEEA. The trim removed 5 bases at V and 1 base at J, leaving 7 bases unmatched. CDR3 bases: TGTGCCAGCAGCCTCAGGACAGGGGGGACCCAAGAGACCCAGTACTTC. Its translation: CASSLRTGGTQETQYF. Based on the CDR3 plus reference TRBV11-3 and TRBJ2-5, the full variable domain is EAGVVQSPRYKIIEKKQPVAFWCNPISGHNTLYWYLQNLGQGPELLIRYENEEAVDDSQLPKDRFSAERLKGVDSTLKIQPAELGDSAVYLCASSLRTGGTQETQYFGPGTRLLVL.

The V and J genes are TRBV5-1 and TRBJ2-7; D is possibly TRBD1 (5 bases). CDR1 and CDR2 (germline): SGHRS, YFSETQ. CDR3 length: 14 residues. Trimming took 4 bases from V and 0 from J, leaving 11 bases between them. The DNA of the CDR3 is TGCGCCAGCAGCAGCAAGGGGCACTCCTACGAGCAGTACTTC. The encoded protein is CASSSKGHSYEQYF. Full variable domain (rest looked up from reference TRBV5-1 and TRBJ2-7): KAGVTQTPRYLIKTRGQQVTLSCSPISGHRSVSWYQQTPGQGLQFLFEYFSETQRNKGNFPGRFSGRQFSNSRSEMNVSTLELGDSALYLCASSSKGHSYEQYFGPGTRLTVT.

The CDR3 is CASSSGTATGELFF. Written as DNA, the CDR3 is TGTGCCAGCAGCTCCGGGACAGCCACCGGGGAGCTGTTTTTT. The chain couples TRBV6-5 to TRBJ2-2, with 7 bases fitting TRBD1. The junction had 5 bases not matched to a gene; V was cut back by 6 bases and J by 4 bases. CDR3 length equals 14 residues. Germline V gene data show CDR1 as MNHEY and CDR2 as SVGAGI.

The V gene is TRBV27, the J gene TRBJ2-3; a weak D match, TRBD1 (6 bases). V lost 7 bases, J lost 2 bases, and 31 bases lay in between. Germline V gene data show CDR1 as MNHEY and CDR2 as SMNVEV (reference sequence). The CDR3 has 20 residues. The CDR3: CASKSGSLRGFRSHTDTQYF. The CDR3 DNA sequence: TGTGCCAGCAAATCTGGTTCCCTCAGGGGATTTCGATCTCACACAGATACGCAGTATTTT.

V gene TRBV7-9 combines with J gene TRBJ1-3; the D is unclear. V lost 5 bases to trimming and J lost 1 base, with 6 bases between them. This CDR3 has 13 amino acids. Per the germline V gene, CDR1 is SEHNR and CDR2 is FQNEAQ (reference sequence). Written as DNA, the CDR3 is TGTGCCAGCAGCCCCTTATCTGGAAACACCATATATTTT. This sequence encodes CASSPLSGNTIYF.